The present T cell receptor beta chain was sequenced within a study of OX40 agonist ivuxolimab in advanced cancers. Method: immunoSEQ multiplex PCR; TCRdb's copy keeps in-frame clones and lacks some. The sample records some 60,000 clones, approximately 81% being singletons. Study outcomes and limitations: Among expanded peripheral T cells, antigen specificity went undetermined.

Concerning this clone itself: Antigen: not known.

The material sequenced was CD4+ or CD8+ T cells sorted from blood, taken in a trial of the OX40 agonist ivuxolimab. The source is an adult with an advanced solid tumor such as melanoma, head and neck, liver or kidney cancer.

CDR3 DNA: TGCGCCAGCAGCCTCGGGACTATCCGGTCAGATACGCAGTATTTT. It yields the protein CASSLGTIRSDTQYF. The rearrangement links TRBV5-1 to TRBJ2-3; 7 bases align to TRBD2. The CDR3 consists of 15 residues. CDR1 is SGHRS, CDR2 YFSETQ, per germline. V lost 4 bases, J lost 4 bases, and 9 bases stayed unmatched.